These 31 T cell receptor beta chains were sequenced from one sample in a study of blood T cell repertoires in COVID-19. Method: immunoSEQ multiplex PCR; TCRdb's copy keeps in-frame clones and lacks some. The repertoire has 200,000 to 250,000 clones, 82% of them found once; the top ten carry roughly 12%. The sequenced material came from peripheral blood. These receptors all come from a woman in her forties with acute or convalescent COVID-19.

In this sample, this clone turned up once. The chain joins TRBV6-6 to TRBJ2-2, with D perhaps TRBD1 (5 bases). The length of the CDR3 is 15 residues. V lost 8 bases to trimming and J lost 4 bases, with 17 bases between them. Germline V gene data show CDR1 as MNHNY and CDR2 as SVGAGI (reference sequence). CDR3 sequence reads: CASSPGALATGELFF. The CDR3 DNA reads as TGTGCCAGCTCCCCTGGGGCCTTGGCCACCGGGGAGCTGTTTTTT.

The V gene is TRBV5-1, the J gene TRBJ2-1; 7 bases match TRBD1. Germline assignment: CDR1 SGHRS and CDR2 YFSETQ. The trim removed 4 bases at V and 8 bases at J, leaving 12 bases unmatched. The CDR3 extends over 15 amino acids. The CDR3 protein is CASSPTPRGPYEQFF. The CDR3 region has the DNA TGCGCCAGCAGCCCGACACCGAGGGGGCCATATGAGCAGTTCTTC. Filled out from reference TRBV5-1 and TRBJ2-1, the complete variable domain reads KAGVTQTPRYLIKTRGQQVTLSCSPISGHRSVSWYQQTPGQGLQFLFEYFSETQRNKGNFPGRFSGRQFSNSRSEMNVSTLELGDSALYLCASSPTPRGPYEQFFGPGTRLTVL.

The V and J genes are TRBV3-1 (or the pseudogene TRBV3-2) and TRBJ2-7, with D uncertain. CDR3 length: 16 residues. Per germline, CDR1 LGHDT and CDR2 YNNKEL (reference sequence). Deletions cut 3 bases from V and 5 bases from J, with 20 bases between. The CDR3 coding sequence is TGTGCCAGCAGCCACCGGTCAGATCAGGCCTCGCACGAGCAGTACTTC. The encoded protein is CASSHRSDQASHEQYF.

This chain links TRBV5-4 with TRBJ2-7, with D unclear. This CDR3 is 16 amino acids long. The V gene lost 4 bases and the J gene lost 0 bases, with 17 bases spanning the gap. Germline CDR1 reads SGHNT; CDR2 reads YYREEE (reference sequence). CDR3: CASSPGLDSFSYEQYF. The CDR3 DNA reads TGTGCCAGCAGCCCTGGTCTCGACTCCTTCTCCTACGAGCAGTACTTC.

CDR3: CASGTSGGSTDTQYF. Written as DNA, the CDR3 is TGTGCCTCCGGGACTAGCGGGGGTAGCACAGATACGCAGTATTTT. V and J are TRBV30 and TRBJ2-3; 14 bases line up with TRBD2. CDR3 length: 15 residues. Germline CDR1 and CDR2: GTSNPN and SVGIG (reference sequence). Trimming took 7 bases from V and 0 from J; bases not matched to a gene: 3.

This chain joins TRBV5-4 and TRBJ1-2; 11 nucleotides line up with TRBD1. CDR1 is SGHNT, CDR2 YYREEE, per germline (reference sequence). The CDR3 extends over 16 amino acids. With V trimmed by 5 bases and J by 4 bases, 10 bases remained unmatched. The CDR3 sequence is CASRSRTGGAGYGYTF. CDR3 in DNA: TGTGCCAGCAGATCTCGGACAGGGGGCGCGGGCTATGGCTACACCTTC.

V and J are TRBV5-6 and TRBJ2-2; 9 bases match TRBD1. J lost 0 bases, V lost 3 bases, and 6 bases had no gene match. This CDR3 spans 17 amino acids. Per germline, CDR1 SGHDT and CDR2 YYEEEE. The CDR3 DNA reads TGTGCCAGCAGCTCCTTGGGGGACAGGGCGAACACCGGGGAGCTGTTTTTT. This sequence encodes CASSSLGDRANTGELFF.

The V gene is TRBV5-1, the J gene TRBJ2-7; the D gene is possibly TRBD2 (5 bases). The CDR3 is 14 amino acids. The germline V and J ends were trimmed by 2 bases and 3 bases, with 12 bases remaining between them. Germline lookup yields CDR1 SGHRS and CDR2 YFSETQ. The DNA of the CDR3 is TGCGCCAGCAGCTTCCGAGGGAGTCACTACGAGCAGTACTTC. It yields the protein CASSFRGSHYEQYF.

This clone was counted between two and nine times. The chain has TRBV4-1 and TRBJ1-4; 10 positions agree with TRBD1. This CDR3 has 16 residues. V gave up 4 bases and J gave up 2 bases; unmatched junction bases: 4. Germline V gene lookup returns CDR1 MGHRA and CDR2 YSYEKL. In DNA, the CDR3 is TGCGCCAGCAGCCGGGACAGGGGATCGACTAATGAAAAACTGTTTTTT. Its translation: CASSRDRGSTNEKLFF.

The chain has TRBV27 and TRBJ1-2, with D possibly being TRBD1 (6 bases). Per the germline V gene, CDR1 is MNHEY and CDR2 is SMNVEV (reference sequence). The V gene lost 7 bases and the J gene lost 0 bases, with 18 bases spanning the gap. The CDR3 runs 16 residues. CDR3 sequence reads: CASTPRHQGTNYGYTF. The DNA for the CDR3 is TGTGCCAGCACCCCACGACACCAGGGGACTAACTATGGCTACACCTTC.

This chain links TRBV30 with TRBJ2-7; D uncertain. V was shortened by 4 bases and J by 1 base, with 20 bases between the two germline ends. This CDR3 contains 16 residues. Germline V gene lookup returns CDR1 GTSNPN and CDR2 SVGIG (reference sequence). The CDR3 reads CAWKPPQPGKSYEQYF. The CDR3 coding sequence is TGTGCCTGGAAACCCCCTCAGCCAGGCAAATCCTACGAGCAGTACTTC.

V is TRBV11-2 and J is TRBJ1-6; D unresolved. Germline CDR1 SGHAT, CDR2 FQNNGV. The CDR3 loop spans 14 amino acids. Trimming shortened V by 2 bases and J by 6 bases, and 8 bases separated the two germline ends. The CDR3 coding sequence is TGTGCCAGCAGCTTATTTGTCCGTAATTCACCCCTCCACTTT. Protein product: CASSLFVRNSPLHF. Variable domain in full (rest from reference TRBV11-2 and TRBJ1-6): EAGVAQSPRYKIIEKRQSVAFWCNPISGHATLYWYQQILGQGPKLLIQFQNNGVVDDSQLPKDRFSAERLKGVDSTLKIQPAKLEDSAVYLCASSLFVRNSPLHFGNGTRLTVT.

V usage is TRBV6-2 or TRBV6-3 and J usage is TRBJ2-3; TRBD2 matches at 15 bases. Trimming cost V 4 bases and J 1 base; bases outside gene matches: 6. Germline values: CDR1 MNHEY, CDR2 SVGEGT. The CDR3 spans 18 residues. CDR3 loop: CASSSPGLAGGGTDTQYF. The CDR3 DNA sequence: TGTGCCAGCAGTTCCCCCGGACTAGCGGGAGGGGGCACAGATACGCAGTATTTT.

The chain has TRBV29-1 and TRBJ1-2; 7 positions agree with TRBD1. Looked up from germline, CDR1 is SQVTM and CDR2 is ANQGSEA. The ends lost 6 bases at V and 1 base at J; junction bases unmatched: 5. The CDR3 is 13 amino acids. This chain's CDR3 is CSVAGQSNYGYTF. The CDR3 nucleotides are TGCAGCGTCGCGGGACAGAGTAACTATGGCTACACCTTC.

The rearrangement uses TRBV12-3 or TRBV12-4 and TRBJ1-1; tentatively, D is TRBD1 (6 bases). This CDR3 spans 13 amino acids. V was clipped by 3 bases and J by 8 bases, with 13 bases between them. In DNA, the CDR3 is TGTGCCAGCAGTTTCGGGACACCCTCCGAAGCTTTCTTT. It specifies CASSFGTPSEAFF.

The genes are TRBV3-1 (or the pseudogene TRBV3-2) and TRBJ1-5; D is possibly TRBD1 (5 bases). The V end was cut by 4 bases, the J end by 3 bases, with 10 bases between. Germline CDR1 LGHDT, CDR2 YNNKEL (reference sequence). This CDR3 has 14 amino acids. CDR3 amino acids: CASSPRDFNQPQHF. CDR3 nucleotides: TGTGCCAGCAGCCCCCGGGACTTCAATCAGCCCCAGCATTTT.

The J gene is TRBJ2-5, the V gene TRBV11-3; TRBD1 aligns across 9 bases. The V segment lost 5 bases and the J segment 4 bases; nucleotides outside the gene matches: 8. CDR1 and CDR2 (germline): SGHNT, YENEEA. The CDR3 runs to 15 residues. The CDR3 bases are TGTGCCAGCAGCCCGGGACAGGGTGACCCAGAGACCCAGTACTTC. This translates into CASSPGQGDPETQYF.

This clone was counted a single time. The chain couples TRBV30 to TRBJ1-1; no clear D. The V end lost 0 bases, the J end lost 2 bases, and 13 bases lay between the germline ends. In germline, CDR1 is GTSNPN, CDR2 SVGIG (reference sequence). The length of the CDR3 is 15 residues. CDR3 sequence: CAWSVLLPVNTEAFF. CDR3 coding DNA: TGTGCCTGGAGTGTACTTCTGCCCGTAAACACTGAAGCTTTCTTT.

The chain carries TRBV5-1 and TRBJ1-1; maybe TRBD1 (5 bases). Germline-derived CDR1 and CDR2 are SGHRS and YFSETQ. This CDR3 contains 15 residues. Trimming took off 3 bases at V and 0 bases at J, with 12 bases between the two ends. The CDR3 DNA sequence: TGCGCCAGCAGCTGGGGGGTCGGAGTGAACACTGAAGCTTTCTTT. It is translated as CASSWGVGVNTEAFF. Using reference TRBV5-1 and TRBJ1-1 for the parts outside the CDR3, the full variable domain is KAGVTQTPRYLIKTRGQQVTLSCSPISGHRSVSWYQQTPGQGLQFLFEYFSETQRNKGNFPGRFSGRQFSNSRSEMNVSTLELGDSALYLCASSWGVGVNTEAFFGQGTRLTVV.

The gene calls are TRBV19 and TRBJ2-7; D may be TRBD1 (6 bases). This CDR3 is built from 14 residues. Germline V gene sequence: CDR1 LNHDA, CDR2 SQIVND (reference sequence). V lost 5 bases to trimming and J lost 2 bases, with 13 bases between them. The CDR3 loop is CASSGTTTTYEQYF. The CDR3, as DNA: TGTGCCAGTAGTGGGACAACTACCACCTACGAGCAGTACTTC.

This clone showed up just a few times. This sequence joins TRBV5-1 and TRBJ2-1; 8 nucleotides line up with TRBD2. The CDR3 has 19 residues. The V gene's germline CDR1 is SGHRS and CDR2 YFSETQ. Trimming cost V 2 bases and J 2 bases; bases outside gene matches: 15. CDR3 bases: TGCGCCAGCAGCTTTTTAGCGGGAACCTTAATGAGCACCTACAATGAGCAGTTCTTC. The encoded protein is CASSFLAGTLMSTYNEQFF. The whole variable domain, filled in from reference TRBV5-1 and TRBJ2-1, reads KAGVTQTPRYLIKTRGQQVTLSCSPISGHRSVSWYQQTPGQGLQFLFEYFSETQRNKGNFPGRFSGRQFSNSRSEMNVSTLELGDSALYLCASSFLAGTLMSTYNEQFFGPGTRLTVL.

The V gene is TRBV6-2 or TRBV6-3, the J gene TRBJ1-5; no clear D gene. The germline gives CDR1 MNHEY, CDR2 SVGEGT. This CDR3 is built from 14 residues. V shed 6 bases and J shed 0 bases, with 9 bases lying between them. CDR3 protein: CASSPDSSNQPQHF. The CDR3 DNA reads TGTGCCAGCAGCCCAGACTCTAGCAATCAGCCCCAGCATTTT.

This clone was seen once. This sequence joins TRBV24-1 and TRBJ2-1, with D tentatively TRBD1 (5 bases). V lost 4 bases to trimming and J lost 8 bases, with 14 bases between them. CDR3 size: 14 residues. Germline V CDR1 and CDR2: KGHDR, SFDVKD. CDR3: CATSEITGGDEQFF. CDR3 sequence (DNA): TGTGCCACCAGTGAAATTACAGGTGGCGATGAGCAGTTCTTC.

The CDR3 DNA is TGTGCCAGCAGCCCGAGCGGGGGTGGGGAGCAGTACTTC. Protein: CASSPSGGGEQYF. This chain joins TRBV12-3 or TRBV12-4 and TRBJ2-7, with 8 bases aligning to TRBD2. V shed 6 bases, J shed 7 bases, and the junction held 8 bases outside the gene matches. This CDR3 contains 13 residues.

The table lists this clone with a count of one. CDR3 amino acids: CASSLGLAGALTYEQYF. Written as DNA, the CDR3 is TGCGCCAGCAGCTTGGGTTTAGCGGGAGCCCTTACCTACGAGCAGTACTTC. V and J are TRBV5-1 and TRBJ2-7; 9 bases align to TRBD2. After removal of 0 bases from V and 2 bases from J, the junction contained 9 bases not matched to a gene. Germline V gene data show CDR1 as SGHRS and CDR2 as YFSETQ. The CDR3 length is 17 residues.

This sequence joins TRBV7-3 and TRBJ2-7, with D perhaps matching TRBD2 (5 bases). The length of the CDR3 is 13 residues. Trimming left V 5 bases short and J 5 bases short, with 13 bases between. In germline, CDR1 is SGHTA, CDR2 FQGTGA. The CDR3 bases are TGTGCCAGCAGCCTCGACGGGGTCGACGAGCAGTACTTC. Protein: CASSLDGVDEQYF.

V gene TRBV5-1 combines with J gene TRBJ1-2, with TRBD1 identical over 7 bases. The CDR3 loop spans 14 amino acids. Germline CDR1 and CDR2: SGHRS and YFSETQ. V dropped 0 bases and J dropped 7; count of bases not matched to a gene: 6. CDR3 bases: TGCGCCAGCAGCTTGGCCGGGACAGCCTCTGGCTACACCTTC. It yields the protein CASSLAGTASGYTF.

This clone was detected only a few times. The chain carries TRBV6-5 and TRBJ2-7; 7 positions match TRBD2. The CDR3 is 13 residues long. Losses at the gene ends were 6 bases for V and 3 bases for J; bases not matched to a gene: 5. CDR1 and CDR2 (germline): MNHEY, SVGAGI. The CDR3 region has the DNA TGTGCCAGCAGGGCTAGCGGCCACTACGAGCAGTACTTC. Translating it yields CASRASGHYEQYF.

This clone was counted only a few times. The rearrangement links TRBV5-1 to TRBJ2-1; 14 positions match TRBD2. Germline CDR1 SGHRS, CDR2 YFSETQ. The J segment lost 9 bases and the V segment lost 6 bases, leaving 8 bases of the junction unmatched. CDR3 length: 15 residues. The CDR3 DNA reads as TGCGCCAGCAAAGGGACTAGCGGGAGTTGGGGTGAGCAGTTCTTC. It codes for CASKGTSGSWGEQFF.

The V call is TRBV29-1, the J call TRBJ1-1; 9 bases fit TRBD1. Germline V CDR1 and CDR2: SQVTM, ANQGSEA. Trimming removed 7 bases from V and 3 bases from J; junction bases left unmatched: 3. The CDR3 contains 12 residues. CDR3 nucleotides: TGCAGCGGATGGACAGGGGACACTGAAGCTTTCTTT. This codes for CSGWTGDTEAFF.

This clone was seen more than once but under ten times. The CDR3 DNA is TGTGCCAGCAGCCCCAGTCTTTACAATGAGCAGTTCTTC. It is translated as CASSPSLYNEQFF. The chain links TRBV11-2 to TRBJ2-1, with no clear D. V was trimmed by 5 bases and J by 4 bases, leaving 9 bases between them. Germline CDR1 is SGHAT and CDR2 is FQNNGV. This CDR3 is built from 13 residues. The complete variable domain, with remaining parts taken from reference TRBV11-2 and TRBJ2-1, reads EAGVAQSPRYKIIEKRQSVAFWCNPISGHATLYWYQQILGQGPKLLIQFQNNGVVDDSQLPKDRFSAERLKGVDSTLKIQPAKLEDSAVYLCASSPSLYNEQFFGPGTRLTVL.